The rows below give T cell receptor beta chains drawn from one sample of a study of blood T cell repertoires in COVID-19. Profiling relied on immunoSEQ multiplex PCR, and the TCRdb table lists in-frame clones only, not all of them. The data show more than 300,000 clones, approximately 90% seen once. Sequencing input: peripheral blood. These TCRs come from a woman aged 25 to 39 with COVID-19, enrolled during active disease. CDR3s include the opening cysteine and the closing phenylalanine or tryptophan. The D gene is left open where the match is weak. Expanded clones get a size class; other rows say once, few or many, or leave the size out.

clone size	J gene	D gene	V gene	CDR3 protein	CDR3 DNA
NA	TRBJ2-7	NA	TRBV11-2	CASSLTGYEQYF	TGTGCCAGCAGCTTAACGGGATACGAGCAGTACTTC
NA	TRBJ2-5	NA	TRBV6-6	CASGPGELKETQYF	TGTGCCAGCGGCCCGGGGGAGTTGAAAGAGACCCAGTACTTC
once	TRBJ1-1	TRBD1	TRBV19	CASSYGDRGLTEAFF	TGTGCCAGTAGTTACGGGGACAGGGGCTTAACTGAAGCTTTCTTT
NA	TRBJ1-5	NA	TRBV18	CASSPPGGRNQPQHF	TGTGCCAGCTCACCACCTGGGGGGAGGAATCAGCCCCAGCATTTT
NA	TRBJ2-5	TRBD1	TRBV13	CASSSTGGETQYF	TGTGCCAGCAGCTCTACAGGGGGGGAGACCCAGTACTTC
once	TRBJ1-2	TRBD1	TRBV30	CAWRTKQGAIRGYTF	TGTGCCTGGAGAACGAAACAGGGGGCAATCAGAGGCTACACCTTC
NA	TRBJ2-4	NA	TRBV18	CASSPLGTFDTKNIQYF	TGTGCCAGCTCACCTCTCGGGACTTTTGATACCAAAAACATTCAGTACTTC
once	TRBJ1-1	NA	TRBV6-5	CASLRRMNTEAFF	TGTGCCAGCCTCAGGCGAATGAACACTGAAGCTTTCTTT
NA	TRBJ1-2	TRBD1	TRBV15	CATSRAGRGPGGYTF	TGTGCCACCAGCAGAGCAGGCAGGGGGCCCGGGGGCTACACCTTC
once	TRBJ2-2	NA	TRBV6-5	CATYRDGELFF	TGTGCCACCTACAGGGACGGGGAGCTGTTTTTT
few	TRBJ2-2	TRBD1	TRBV15	CATSTGTGGSGELFF	TGTGCCACCAGCACGGGGACAGGGGGATCCGGGGAGCTGTTTTTT
NA	TRBJ1-1	NA	TRBV19	CASSARGSTEAFF	TGTGCCAGTAGTGCACGAGGGAGCACTGAAGCTTTCTTT
NA	TRBJ1-1	NA	TRBV2	CASIRTENTEAFF	TGTGCCAGCATTCGGACTGAGAACACTGAAGCTTTCTTT
NA	TRBJ1-1	NA	TRBV11-1	CASSLSPRGEAFF	TGTGCCAGCAGCTTAAGCCCTCGAGGGGAAGCTTTCTTT